These 19 T cell receptor beta chains were sequenced from one sample in a study of T cell clones after liver transplantation. The data were produced by immunoSEQ multiplex PCR, yet TCRdb's version contains in-frame clones alone and is incomplete. The table has around 110,000 clones, around nine tenths seen once. Sequenced material: CD4+ T cells from blood, taken 12 months after liver transplant. Receptors originate from a human patient who received a liver transplant. Some of these T cells may belong to the graft donor.

This clone showed up just once. V usage is TRBV7-9 and J usage is TRBJ2-5; D remains unclear. Germline V gene sequence: CDR1 SEHNR, CDR2 FQNEAQ (reference sequence). The V end lost 5 bases, the J end lost 5 bases, and 15 bases lay between the germline ends. The CDR3 length is 14 residues. The CDR3 sequence is CASSAGVVGETQYF. The CDR3 nucleotides are TGTGCCAGCAGCGCCGGTGTGGTGGGCGAGACCCAGTACTTC.

This clone was seen a single time. The CDR3 nucleotides are TGTGCCAGCAGCAGGGAAAGGGGGGAGACCCAGTACTTC. It encodes CASSRERGETQYF. The J gene is TRBJ2-5, the V gene TRBV11-3; D possibly corresponds to TRBD1 (6 bases). Trimming took off 5 bases at V and 5 bases at J, with 12 bases between the two ends. CDR3 length: 13 amino acids. Per germline, CDR1 SGHNT and CDR2 YENEEA.

The chain recombines TRBV5-1 with TRBJ2-7; 11 nucleotides agree with TRBD2. This CDR3 contains 16 residues. V trimming: 0 bases; J trimming: 0 bases; junction bases outside the gene matches: 2. The germline gives CDR1 SGHRS, CDR2 YFSETQ. CDR3 in amino acids: CASSLGGTSGSYEQYF. Here the CDR3 DNA reads TGCGCCAGCAGCTTGGGGGGGACTAGCGGCTCCTACGAGCAGTACTTC.

The chain has TRBV7-8 and TRBJ2-3, with a possible D match to TRBD2 (6 bases). The CDR3 totals 13 residues. Germline V gene lookup returns CDR1 SGHVS and CDR2 FQNEAQ. V lost 4 bases and J lost 4, with 9 bases in between. CDR3 in amino acids: CASSSDYSDTQYF. The CDR3 DNA follows: TGTGCCAGCAGCTCGGACTATTCAGATACGCAGTATTTT.

The chain uses TRBV10-3 and TRBJ1-1; no reliable D call. The CDR3 runs to 13 residues. Germline CDR1 and CDR2: ENHRY and SYGVKD. Trimming pared 10 bases from V and 2 bases from J, leaving 14 bases between. CDR3 coding DNA: TGTGCCAGTAACCCGCAAATTAACACTGAAGCTTTCTTT. It encodes CASNPQINTEAFF.

CDR3 loop: CASSLREGREMINNEQFF. The CDR3 DNA follows: TGTGCCAGCAGCTTAAGGGAAGGCCGGGAGATGATCAACAATGAGCAGTTCTTC. J is TRBJ2-1 and V is TRBV7-6, with D possibly matching TRBD2 (6 bases). Germline values: CDR1 SGHVS, CDR2 FNYEAQ. Trimming took off 2 bases at V and 5 bases at J, with 22 bases between the two ends. This CDR3 region has 18 residues.

The rearrangement links TRBV6-5 to TRBJ2-7, with D tentatively TRBD2 (7 bases). CDR1 is MNHEY and CDR2 is SVGAGI in the germline V gene. This CDR3 comprises 15 residues. The ends were cut back, 0 bases at V and 3 bases at J, with 12 bases in the middle. CDR3 nucleotide sequence: TGTGCCAGCAGTTACTCTCGGGGGGCAAACTACGAGCAGTACTTC. It yields the protein CASSYSRGANYEQYF.

The chain employs TRBV5-4 and TRBJ2-1; 12 positions match TRBD1. Germline V gene lookup returns CDR1 SGHNT and CDR2 YYREEE (reference sequence). The CDR3 is 15 amino acids. V was clipped by 4 bases and J by 10 bases; unmatched bases: 9. The chain's CDR3 is CASSASGTGGREQFF. In DNA, the CDR3 is TGTGCCAGCAGCGCATCCGGGACAGGGGGCAGGGAGCAGTTCTTC.

The genes are TRBV6-5 and TRBJ2-7; 7 bases agree with TRBD2. V dropped 6 bases and J dropped 1; count of bases not matched to a gene: 9. CDR3 length: 15 residues. The V gene's germline CDR1 is MNHEY and CDR2 SVGAGI. In nucleotides, the CDR3 is TGTGCCAGCAGACCAGCGGGACTCCCTTCCTACGAGCAGTACTTC. Encoded protein: CASRPAGLPSYEQYF.

The chain joins TRBV19 to TRBJ2-5; D gene uncertain. The V end was cut by 5 bases, the J end by 9 bases, with 10 bases between. Germline V CDR1 and CDR2: LNHDA, SQIVND (reference sequence). This CDR3 has 11 amino acids. CDR3 nucleotides: TGTGCCAGTAGTGTCAGAGGAGCCCAGTACTTC. Residues: CASSVRGAQYF. Drawing the rest from reference TRBV19 and TRBJ2-5, the complete variable domain is DGGITQSPKYLFRKEGQNVTLSCEQNLNHDAMYWYRQDPGQGLRLIYYSQIVNDFQKGDIAEGYSVSREKKESFPLTVTSAQKNPTAFYLCASSVRGAQYFGPGTRLLVL.

The chain uses TRBV6-1 and TRBJ2-7; D possibly corresponds to TRBD2 (6 bases). CDR3 length equals 14 residues. Trimming removed 5 bases at V and 4 bases at J, with 15 bases between. Germline V gene data show CDR1 as MNHNS and CDR2 as SASEGT. The CDR3 DNA sequence: TGTGCCAGCAGTCAGGAGGGGAGAAAGTACGAGCAGTACTTC. It is translated as CASSQEGRKYEQYF.

The chain links TRBV10-2 to TRBJ2-5; D remains ambiguous. Germline V gene sequence: CDR1 WSHSY, CDR2 SAAADI. CDR3 length: 14 amino acids. V lost 4 bases and J 1 base, leaving 10 bases between the germline ends. This chain's CDR3 is CASSVGGSQETQYF. Written as DNA, the CDR3 is TGCGCCAGCAGTGTGGGTGGGTCCCAAGAGACCCAGTACTTC.

The V and J genes are TRBV28 and TRBJ1-4, with 10 bases lining up with TRBD1. The V gene end was trimmed by 7 bases and the J gene end by 13 bases; junction bases not matched to a gene: 15. Per germline, CDR1 MDHEN and CDR2 SYDVKM. The length of the CDR3 is 15 residues. Here the CDR3 DNA reads TGTGCCAGCATCGCCGGGACAGGGGCTTTTAGGGGACTGTTTTTT. Its translation is CASIAGTGAFRGLFF.

This clone is a singleton in its sample. This CDR3 is CASTPPGDRGLVGYTF. CDR3 DNA: TGTGCCAGCACCCCGCCAGGGGACAGGGGTCTTGTTGGCTACACCTTC. V usage is TRBV28 and J usage is TRBJ1-2, with 10 bases that match TRBD1. The CDR3 loop spans 16 amino acids. Looked up from germline, CDR1 is MDHEN and CDR2 is SYDVKM. The V gene end was trimmed by 7 bases and the J gene end by 7 bases; junction bases not matched to a gene: 15.

The chain employs TRBV11-2 and TRBJ2-5, with a weak D call TRBD1 (6 bases). In germline, CDR1 is SGHAT, CDR2 FQNNGV. This CDR3 region has 16 residues. The ends were cut back, 1 base at V and 2 bases at J, with 14 bases in the middle. CDR3 amino acids: CASSLGARGLQETQYF. The DNA of the CDR3 is TGTGCCAGCAGCTTAGGGGCCAGGGGTTTACAAGAGACCCAGTACTTC.

The gene calls are TRBV11-2 and TRBJ2-4, with a tentative D call TRBD2 (5 bases). V was trimmed by 8 bases and J by 0 bases, leaving 14 bases between them. Germline V gene sequence: CDR1 SGHAT, CDR2 FQNNGV. The length of the CDR3 is 15 residues. The CDR3 is CASSEGLLAKNIQYF. In DNA, the CDR3 is TGTGCCAGCTCCGAGGGATTATTAGCCAAAAACATTCAGTACTTC.

CDR3 residues: CASSKDRSSYEQYF. The CDR3 DNA sequence: TGTGCCAGCAGTAAGGACAGGAGCTCCTACGAGCAGTACTTC. This chain joins TRBV6-5 and TRBJ2-7; 7 bases agree with TRBD1. With V trimmed by 5 bases and J by 0 bases, 4 bases remained unmatched. CDR3 size: 14 residues. CDR1 is MNHEY, CDR2 SVGAGI, per germline.

V usage is TRBV10-1 and J usage is TRBJ2-3, with D possibly TRBD2 on 5 matching bases. The V end lost 1 base, the J end lost 1 base, and 12 bases lay between the germline ends. Germline CDR1 and CDR2: WNHNN and SYGVQD (reference sequence). This CDR3 is built from 16 residues. The CDR3 nucleotides are TGCGCCAGCAGTGAGTGGGGAGATAAGGGCACAGATACGCAGTATTTT. Its protein product is CASSEWGDKGTDTQYF.

The gene calls are TRBV6-1 and TRBJ2-5; possible D gene TRBD2, 6 bases. The CDR3 loop spans 18 amino acids. Germline V lookup: CDR1 MNHNS, CDR2 SASEGT. Trimming shortened V by 2 bases and J by 2 bases, and 21 bases separated the two germline ends. CDR3 in DNA: TGTGCCAGCAGTGAAAGCCGATTCGGGACTGGCCCTCAAGAGACCCAGTACTTC. Translated: CASSESRFGTGPQETQYF.